This T cell receptor (beta chain) was retrieved from a study of OX40 agonist ivuxolimab in advanced cancers. Study background: Three patients got partial responses; one had hepatocellular carcinoma and two had cutaneous melanoma.

Study-wide results and limits: CD4+ and CD8+ blood T cells expanded clonally by week 6 at 0.1 to 3.0 mg/kg. Undetermined was the antigen specificity of the expanded peripheral T cells.

Produced via immunoSEQ multiplex PCR; TCRdb's table is partial and in-frame only. The repertoire holds more than 80,000 clones, with around 90% as singletons. Germline V gives CDR1 LNHDA, CDR2 SQIVND (reference sequence). V lost 2 bases to trimming and J lost 0 bases, with 14 bases between them. This CDR3 spans 17 amino acids. At cycle 4 day 1, cycle 7 day 1, and baseline, blood was sampled. This clone was counted a single time. Its antigen is as yet unknown. The receptor was derived from an adult with an advanced solid tumor such as melanoma, head and neck, liver or kidney cancer. The chain employs TRBV19 and TRBJ1-5; the D gene is possibly TRBD1 (5 bases). Sequences were derived from CD4+ or CD8+ T cells sorted from blood, sampled in a trial of the OX40 agonist ivuxolimab. CDR3 protein: CASSIFQGRTSNQPQHF. The CDR3 DNA reads TGTGCCAGTAGTATATTTCAGGGCCGAACTAGCAATCAGCCCCAGCATTTT.